This TCR beta chain was profiled in a study of shared clonotypes between healthy human individuals. Deep-level running was used for the assay. Sequencing used immunoSEQ multiplex PCR; TCRdb keeps in-frame clones, though not all of them. The data hold under 2.5 million clones, with 85% to 95% observed a single time. Study-level findings and limits: In general, naive subsets displayed greater estimated richness than memory subsets did. The four-donor shared clonotypes exceeded non-shared clonotypes in generation probability, with non-shared ones scoring lower.

On this clone: Its target is unknown. The identical CDR3 is also encoded by other nucleotide sequences in the sample.

The CDR3 is made up of 15 amino acids. Trimming pared 5 bases from V and 2 bases from J, leaving 13 bases between. CDR1 SEHNR and CDR2 FQNEAQ come from the germline V gene (reference sequence). Material for sequencing was naive CD4+ T cells from PBMCs. Documented subset: CD45RA+ positively selected. The chain recombines TRBV7-9 with TRBJ1-5; the D gene is possibly TRBD1 (5 bases). The clonotype comes from a man aged 18 to 35 in good health. Some clones in this sample may be carry-over from other donors' samples. The CDR3 DNA is TGTGCCAGCAGCCCGCTCGGAGGGGGCAATCAGCCCCAGCATTTT. Protein product: CASSPLGGGNQPQHF. Drawing the rest from reference TRBV7-9 and TRBJ1-5, the complete variable domain is DTGVSQNPRHKITKRGQNVTFRCDPISEHNRLYWYRQTLGQGPEFLTYFQNEAQLEKSRLLSDRFSAERPKGSFSTLEIQRTEQGDSAMYLCASSPLGGGNQPQHFGDGTRLSIL.